This T cell receptor beta chain is drawn from a study of blood T cell repertoires in COVID-19. Only one count was recorded for this clone. Germline V CDR1 and CDR2: SEHNR, FQNEAQ (reference sequence). The V gene lost 5 bases and the J gene lost 0 bases, with 18 bases spanning the gap. The CDR3 runs 17 residues. Sequenced by immunoSEQ multiplex PCR; TCRdb stores in-frame clones only, minus some. This sample has over 150,000 clones, with 75% to 85% found just once. The specimen was peripheral blood. The V call is TRBV7-9, the J call TRBJ2-3; D gene unclear. This TCR was recovered from a human donor in a cohort sampled during active COVID-19. CDR3 in amino acids: CASSPSAEFRSTDTQYF. CDR3 DNA sequence: TGTGCCAGCAGCCCCTCCGCTGAGTTCCGGAGCACAGATACGCAGTATTTT.